This T cell receptor beta chain was recorded in a study of cytomegalovirus exposure and HLA in healthy donors. The donors were healthy bone marrow donors. V lost 3 bases and J lost 6, with 18 bases in between. CDR1 is KGHSH, CDR2 LQKENI, per germline. The CDR3 consists of 16 residues. PCR was performed using 60 Vbeta and 13 Jbeta primers. Here immunoSEQ multiplex PCR was the method, and the copy in TCRdb shows in-frame clones only, minus some. The top ten hold approximately 7% of the sample, which has approximately 170,000 clones, 60% to 85% seen once. The clonotype was recovered from a woman between 35 and 50 years old in good health and CMV-seropositive. The chain links TRBV18 to TRBJ1-3; D might be TRBD1 (6 bases). Sequencing used PBMCs. The CDR3 bases are TGTGCCAGCTCACCCCAATTACAGGGTTGGACAAACACCATATATTTT. Its protein is CASSPQLQGWTNTIYF.